The sequence of this T cell receptor beta chain was determined in a study of metastatic and nonmetastatic thyroid tumors. Across the study: Samples came from malignant and benign thyroid patients, and repertoires were compared across blood and tumor or nodule tissue. Study outcomes and limitations: Within blood and tumor, benign nodules reportedly had significantly lower TCR beta diversity than malignant thyroid tumors did.

In the authors' methods: Using the CDR3 differences seen across clinicopathological groups, the authors built a distant-metastasis classifier for papillary thyroid cancer, which was meant to discriminate distant-metastatic patients. TCRdb re-called clones from the PCR reads using MiXCR. It is TCRdb's table, rather than the study itself, that gives the V and J calls and clone size. The sample lists under 30,000 clones; 15% were seen once. Treatment of any kind had been given to no patient before thyroid surgery. As for this clone: Its antigen remains unidentified.

Germline CDR1 and CDR2: SGHRS and YFSETQ. The V segment lost 0 bases and the J segment 1 base; nucleotides outside the gene matches: 6. The CDR3 sequence is 16 residues long. This receptor was obtained from a female donor with papillary thyroid cancer or a benign thyroid nodule (not recorded which). Some clones in this sample may be carry-over from other donors' samples. This chain uses TRBV5-1 with TRBJ1-1; TRBD1 matches at 7 bases. Sequenced sample: blood. CDR3 loop: CASSLVTGVRNTEAFF. Written as DNA, the CDR3 is TGCGCCAGCAGCTTGGTAACAGGGGTAAGGAACACTGAAGCTTTCTTT.